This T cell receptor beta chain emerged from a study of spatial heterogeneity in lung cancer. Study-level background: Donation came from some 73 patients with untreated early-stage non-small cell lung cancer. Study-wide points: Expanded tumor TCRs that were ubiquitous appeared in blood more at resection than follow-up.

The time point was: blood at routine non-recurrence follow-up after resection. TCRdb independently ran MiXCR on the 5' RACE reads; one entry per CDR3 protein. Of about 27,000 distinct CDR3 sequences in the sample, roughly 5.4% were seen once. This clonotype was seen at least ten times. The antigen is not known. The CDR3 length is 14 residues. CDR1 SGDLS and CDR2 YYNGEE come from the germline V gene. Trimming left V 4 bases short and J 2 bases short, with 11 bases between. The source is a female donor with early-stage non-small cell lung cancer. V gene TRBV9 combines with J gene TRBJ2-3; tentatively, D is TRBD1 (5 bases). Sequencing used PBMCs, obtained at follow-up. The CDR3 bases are TGTGCCAGCAGCCCACAGGTGAACACAGATACGCAGTATTTT. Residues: CASSPQVNTDTQYF. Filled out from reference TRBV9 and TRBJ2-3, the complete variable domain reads DSGVTQTPKHLITATGQRVTLRCSPRSGDLSVYWYQQSLDQGLQFLIQYYNGEERAKGNILERFSAQQFPDLHSELNLSSLELGDSALYFCASSPQVNTDTQYFGPGTRLTVL.